This is a list of T cell receptor beta chains from one sample in a study of early T cells in non-severe SARS-CoV-2 infection. MiXCR, run by TCRdb on the 5' RACE reads, gives a single entry per CDR3 protein. The profile shows 25,000 to 35,000 distinct CDR3 sequences, approximately 2.9% of them singletons. Sequencing was performed on whole blood. Source of these receptors: an adult who was a healthcare worker with PCR-confirmed SARS-CoV-2 infection or an uninfected control (not recorded which). Each CDR3 is given with its conserved first and last residue. Fields, in order: D gene, V gene, clone size, CDR3 protein. A D gene is named only where the DNA matches it firmly. Expanded clones are given a class, and other clones once, few, many or no size at all.

>-|TRBV6-1|many
CASSEGGDQYSPLHF
>-|TRBV5-1|many
CASSLGDRSSGNTIYF
>TRBD1|TRBV11-2|many
CASSSQQGASYEKLFF
>-|TRBV7-6|many
CASSWDRGDTIYF
>-|TRBV12-3/TRBV12-4|many
CASSFGGDTDTQYF
>-|TRBV5-1|few
CASNYRRRNTEAFF
>-|TRBV10-3|many
CASANSLGSYNEQFF
>-|TRBV24-1|many
CATSDGGAMDTEAFF
>TRBD2|TRBV7-2|many
CASSPRGLVGELFF
>-|TRBV5-4|many
CASSHPGQLSFSDGYTF
>-|TRBV7-9|many
CASSPPVGLGYSGANVLTF
>-|TRBV3-1|many
CASSRLPGLTGTGELFF
>TRBD1|TRBV5-5|many
CASSFTGADTQYF
>-|TRBV20-1|many
CSARVGSQETQYF
>-|TRBV9|many
CASGEGVTTDTQYF
>TRBD1|TRBV18|-
CASSLIQGLTEAFF
>TRBD2|TRBV9|many
CASSSRLVAGGISGDTQYF
>TRBD1|TRBV19|medium-sized
CASSKDRGGNQPQHF
>TRBD2|TRBV2|many
CASKTSGFYNEQFF
>TRBD2|TRBV9|many
CASSGNGGAPYNEQFF
>TRBD1|TRBV5-1|-
CASSLQGPYSPLHF
>-|TRBV2|many
CASKAGPNYGYTF
>TRBD2|TRBV5-8|-
CASGLAGESPRDTQYF
>-|TRBV5-1|many
CASSLEGDSNQPQHF
>TRBD1|TRBV7-9|-
CASSKQGLPTEAFF
>-|TRBV4-1|many
CASSQAPLETQYF
>-|TRBV5-1|many
CASSPSGDQPQHF
>-|TRBV5-1|many
CASSIATSSYNEQFF
>-|TRBV2|many
CASSFPKGGVTEAFF
>TRBD1|TRBV29-1|many
CSAGDSYNSPLHF
>-|TRBV27|many
CASSLSAGDASYNEQFF
>TRBD2|TRBV23-1|many
CASSHARTSGGAQYEQFF
>-|TRBV11-1|-
CASSLSVRGEQFF
>-|TRBV2|many
CASSEALAPVSDTQYF
>-|TRBV11-2|medium-sized
CASRAGIENTIYF
>-|TRBV6-5|many
CANQGIGTDTQYF
>-|TRBV9|medium-sized
CASSAEGNYGYTF
>TRBD2|TRBV10-1|many
CASSKRGGPFNEQFF
>-|TRBV7-2|many
CASSPYTKETQYF
>-|TRBV2|many
CASSFSGEKDTQYF